One and the same sample provided the 24 T cell receptor beta chains below, sequenced in a study of T-cell reconstitution after alpha-beta-depleted transplantation in children (dated by TCRdb to the mid-2010s). The library was generated by PCR. Sequencing used an Illumina HiSeq 2500. TCR libraries were prepared with molecular barcoding, using unique molecular identifiers to normalize TCRbeta repertoire quantification. TCRdb reanalyzed the raw reads on its own, using fastp at Q25 for trimming and MiXCR for clone calling, and kept in-frame beta chains. Duplicate CDR3 protein sequences are folded into a single record with the most common DNA and genes. The sample yields fewer than 700,000 distinct CDR3 sequences; roughly 13% were counted once. Over 2% of the sample is in the top ten clones. Explained via the paper, the treatment or condition label denotes: allogeneic hematopoietic cell transplantation with graft depleted of TCRalphabeta T cells and CD19 B cells.

The starting material was PBMCs, mostly from graft donor cells, obtained 360 days after TCRalphabeta/CD19-depleted stem cell transplant. These receptors all come from a male patient under 18 who had a stem cell transplant for acute myeloid leukemia, so the T cells may come from the graft donor.

The table lists this clonotype with a few counts. V gene TRBV12-3 or TRBV12-4 combines with J gene TRBJ2-4; D perhaps matches TRBD1 (5 bases). V dropped 3 bases and J dropped 8 bases, with 8 bases sitting between them. The CDR3 sequence is 12 residues long. CDR3: CASSFTGDIQYF. The CDR3 DNA follows: TGTGCCAGCAGTTTTACAGGTGACATTCAGTACTTC.

This clonotype was seen ten or more times. This sequence joins TRBV6-1 and TRBJ1-1; TRBD1 agrees at 8 bases. CDR3 length equals 14 residues. CDR1 MNHNS and CDR2 SASEGT come from the germline V gene. V lost 4 bases, J lost 5 bases, and 6 bases stayed unmatched. CDR3 loop: CASSGGTGATEAFF. In DNA, the CDR3 is TGTGCCAGCAGTGGGGGGACAGGCGCGACTGAAGCTTTCTTT.

Only a few counts were recorded for this clonotype. The V and J genes are TRBV20-1 and TRBJ2-7; D could derive from TRBD1 or TRBD2 (6 bases each). Germline assignment: CDR1 DFQATT and CDR2 SNEGSKA (reference sequence). Trimming left V 2 bases short and J 2 bases short, with 16 bases between. CDR3 length: 15 residues. CDR3 region: CSARPPRGVTYEQYF. The CDR3 DNA reads TGCAGTGCTAGACCCCCGAGGGGGGTAACCTACGAGCAGTACTTC.

The table lists this clonotype with a few counts. The rearrangement joins TRBV28 to TRBJ2-7; 7 bases fit TRBD2. J lost 4 bases, V lost 11 bases, and 11 bases had no gene match. CDR1 is MDHEN and CDR2 is SYDVKM in the germline V gene. This CDR3 spans 13 amino acids. CDR3 nucleotides: TGTGCCTGTACGACCGGGACTAAATACGAGCAGTACTTC. It specifies CACTTGTKYEQYF.

The chain recombines TRBV4-2 with TRBJ1-2; TRBD1 is a possible D gene (5 bases). The CDR3 consists of 15 residues. The V gene lost 4 bases and the J gene lost 4 bases, with 16 bases spanning the gap. Germline CDR1 LGHNA, CDR2 YNFKEQ. For the CDR3, the DNA is TGTGCCAGCAGCCCCAGCCCGGGGGACTGCTATGGCTACACCTTC. It specifies CASSPSPGDCYGYTF.

This clonotype was counted ten times or more. J is TRBJ2-5 and V is TRBV18, with D tentatively TRBD2 (5 bases). V was trimmed by 2 bases and J by 5 bases, leaving 15 bases between them. This CDR3 has 15 amino acids. CDR1 and CDR2 (germline): KGHSH, LQKENI. The CDR3 loop is CASSPGLGGSETQYF. As DNA, the CDR3 is TGTGCCAGCTCACCAGGTCTAGGCGGGTCGGAGACCCAGTACTTC.

Remarks on this clonotype: It may be a read error: a sequence one base away is much more abundant. The chain is built from TRBV29-1 and TRBJ2-1; D ambiguous. Germline CDR1 is SQVTM and CDR2 is ANQGSEA. This CDR3 has 8 amino acids. The CDR3 DNA reads as TGCGGCGTTGATAGGCAGTTCTTC. Its translation: CGVDRQFF.

The rearrangement links TRBV23-1 to TRBJ2-7; 7 bases match TRBD1. TRBV23-1 is sorted into the ORF group, with uncertain function. Trimming removed 5 bases from V and 5 bases from J; junction bases left unmatched: 6. CDR3 size: 13 residues. The chain's CDR3 is CASSEQGSHEQYF. The CDR3 DNA sequence: TGCGCCAGCAGTGAACAGGGGTCACACGAGCAGTACTTC.

The table lists this clonotype with a few counts. V is TRBV7-9 and J is TRBJ2-1; D is perhaps TRBD1 or TRBD2 (5 bases each). The CDR3 length is 15 residues. The germline V gene has CDR1 SEHNR and CDR2 FQNEAQ (reference sequence). Trimming took off 5 bases at V and 2 bases at J, with 13 bases between the two ends. CDR3 amino acids: CASSPWGSPYNEQFF. DNA for the CDR3: TGTGCCAGCAGCCCTTGGGGGAGCCCCTACAATGAGCAGTTCTTC.

The chain couples TRBV6-5 to TRBJ2-1, with 8 nucleotides matching TRBD2. Trimming cost V 2 bases and J 5 bases; bases outside gene matches: 8. CDR1 is MNHEY, CDR2 SVGAGI, per germline. CDR3 size: 16 residues. The CDR3 bases are TGTGCCAGCAGTTACCCTGGCCGGGGGGGGCACAATGAGCAGTTCTTC. This encodes CASSYPGRGGHNEQFF.

This clonotype was seen more than once but under ten times. The chain recombines TRBV20-1 with TRBJ2-1, with 9 bases that match TRBD2. This CDR3 has 14 amino acids. Germline V gene data show CDR1 as DFQATT and CDR2 as SNEGSKA (reference sequence). V lost 4 bases to trimming and J lost 4 bases; unmatched junction nucleotides: 5. CDR3 coding DNA: TGCAGTGCTACCCCCGGACTAGCGTACAATGAGCAGTTCTTC. It encodes CSATPGLAYNEQFF.

This clonotype was counted between two and nine times. This chain joins TRBV12-3 or TRBV12-4 and TRBJ1-3; the D is unclear. This CDR3 contains 12 residues. V lost 8 bases and J lost 5, with 10 bases in between. The CDR3: CASPGPRNTIYF. DNA of the CDR3: TGTGCCAGCCCCGGGCCCCGAAACACCATATATTTT.

This clonotype was seen a handful of times. The V and J genes are TRBV28 and TRBJ2-7; D is perhaps TRBD1 or TRBD2 (5 bases each). The CDR3 is made up of 15 amino acids. Trimming took off 2 bases at V and 3 bases at J, with 14 bases between the two ends. Germline V CDR1 and CDR2: MDHEN, SYDVKM. Written as DNA, the CDR3 is TGTGCCAGCAGTTTAGGGGACGCCAGTAACTACGAGCAGTACTTC. Amino acid sequence: CASSLGDASNYEQYF.

The chain has TRBV28 and TRBJ1-2, with TRBD1 matching 10 bases. The V and J ends lost 3 bases and 5 bases, in that order; junction bases with no gene match: 6. The CDR3 runs 15 residues. The V gene's germline CDR1 is MDHEN and CDR2 SYDVKM. The CDR3, as DNA: TGTGCCAGCAGTTTGTCCGACAGGGGGCTTTATGGCTACACCTTC. Amino acid sequence: CASSLSDRGLYGYTF.

The chain joins TRBV12-3 or TRBV12-4 to TRBJ2-7, with a weak D call TRBD1 (5 bases). Trimming left V 6 bases short and J 0 bases short, with 12 bases between. CDR3 length equals 14 residues. The CDR3 sequence is CASSRVSLSYEQYF. The CDR3 nucleotides read TGTGCCAGCAGCAGGGTTTCCCTCTCCTACGAGCAGTACTTC.

This clonotype was observed a handful of times. The chain is built from TRBV11-3 and TRBJ1-5, with a tentative D call TRBD1 (5 bases). V lost 5 bases and J lost 8, with 31 bases in between. CDR3 length equals 19 residues. CDR1 is SGHNT and CDR2 is YENEEA in the germline V gene. The CDR3 sequence: CASSPPGSLKVIRDEPQHF. The CDR3 DNA follows: TGTGCCAGCAGCCCCCCTGGGTCGCTCAAGGTTATCAGGGATGAGCCCCAGCATTTT.

This clonotype has more than one count but fewer than ten. The chain uses TRBV6-2 or TRBV6-3 and TRBJ2-7, with D hard to call. V gave up 8 bases and J gave up 0 bases, with 14 bases separating them. Germline CDR1 is MNHEY and CDR2 is SVGEGT. CDR3 length: 14 residues. The CDR3 loop is CASDDPPLSYEQYF. Here the CDR3 DNA reads TGTGCCAGCGACGACCCACCGCTCTCCTACGAGCAGTACTTC.

This chain joins TRBV28 and TRBJ2-2; D is tentatively TRBD1 or TRBD2 (5 bases each). V lost 7 bases to trimming and J lost 4 bases, with 10 bases between them. The CDR3 sequence is 13 residues long. Germline loops: CDR1 MDHEN, CDR2 SYDVKM. The CDR3 loop reads CASKGPSTGELFF. In DNA, the CDR3 is TGTGCCAGCAAGGGACCCTCCACCGGGGAGCTGTTTTTT.

A note on this clonotype: This may stem from a read error, because a much larger clone lies one nucleotide away. The rearrangement uses TRBV12-3 or TRBV12-4 and TRBJ1-3; a weak D match, TRBD1 (5 bases). The CDR3 is 16 residues long. Trimming stripped 1 base from V and 4 bases from J, with 14 bases between. CDR3 in amino acids: CASSLGAGQGGNTIYF. The CDR3, as DNA: TGTGCCAGCAGTTTAGGAGCGGGCCAGGGAGGAAACACCATATATTTT.

This clonotype has only a few counts. This sequence joins TRBV5-5 and TRBJ1-5; D remains ambiguous. Germline V lookup: CDR1 SGHKS, CDR2 YYEKEE (reference sequence). The CDR3 runs to 16 residues. V gave up 0 bases and J gave up 0 bases, with 10 bases separating them. For the CDR3, the DNA is TGTGCCAGCAGCTTGGCATTTCAGGATAGCAATCAGCCCCAGCATTTT. Translation gives CASSLAFQDSNQPQHF.

The V call is TRBV14, the J call TRBJ2-2; 15 nucleotides align to TRBD2. The length of the CDR3 is 21 residues. CDR1 is SGHDN, CDR2 FVKESK, per germline. With V trimmed by 0 bases and J by 6 bases, 14 bases remained unmatched. The CDR3 is CASSQERPGLAGGWFAGELFF. CDR3 nucleotides: TGTGCCAGCAGCCAAGAGCGACCGGGACTAGCGGGAGGATGGTTTGCCGGGGAGCTGTTTTTT. The full variable domain, its missing parts supplied by reference TRBV14 and TRBJ2-2, is EAGVTQFPSHSVIEKGQTVTLRCDPISGHDNLYWYRRVMGKEIKFLLHFVKESKQDESGMPNNRFLAERTGGTYSTLKVQPAELEDSGVYFCASSQERPGLAGGWFAGELFFGEGSRLTVL.

This clonotype has more than one count but fewer than ten. The chain joins TRBV20-1 to TRBJ2-1, with a possible D match to TRBD2 (6 bases). Germline V gene sequence: CDR1 DFQATT, CDR2 SNEGSKA (reference sequence). V lost 5 bases and J lost 0, with 14 bases in between. This CDR3 has 15 residues. The CDR3 protein is CSAHPSASSYNEQFF. In DNA, the CDR3 is TGCAGTGCTCACCCTAGCGCCAGCTCCTACAATGAGCAGTTCTTC.

The chain has TRBV5-5 and TRBJ2-3; D is unclear. The V end was cut by 2 bases, the J end by 8 bases, with 6 bases between. CDR1 and CDR2 from the germline V gene are SGHKS and YYEKEE (reference sequence). The CDR3 spans 11 residues. This chain's CDR3 is CASSFGSTQYF. The CDR3 DNA sequence: TGTGCCAGCAGCTTCGGTAGTACGCAGTATTTT.

This rearrangement joins TRBV20-1 to TRBJ2-5, with 8 bases matching TRBD2. The CDR3 has 12 residues. Looked up from germline, CDR1 is DFQATT and CDR2 is SNEGSKA (reference sequence). The junction had 3 bases not matched to a gene; V was cut back by 4 bases and J by 5 bases. The DNA of the CDR3 is TGCAGTGCTATGGGACTAGGGGAGACCCAGTACTTC. As protein: CSAMGLGETQYF.